This T cell receptor beta chain is drawn from a study of T cell responses to AZD1222 COVID-19 vaccine. Study results and caveats: Females made up more of the donors, who were largely white British, and clonal diversity may have come out too low. Spike regions recognized by vaccine-associated CD4 TCRs spanned the protein, led by 160-218 and 743-854. Repertoires were collected only later (after the peak T cell response had occurred).

Profiling relied on immunoSEQ multiplex PCR, and the TCRdb table lists in-frame clones only, not all of them. The repertoire holds 200,000 to 250,000 clones, about 92% seen once, with around 1% in the top ten. As to this clone: What it binds is not known.

This CDR3 has 15 residues. J gave up 2 bases and V 5 bases, and 7 bases lay outside the gene matches. Germline values: CDR1 MNHEY, CDR2 SVGAGI. The J gene is TRBJ2-3, the V gene TRBV6-5; 7 positions agree with TRBD1. The source of this sequence is an adult in good health. The sequences come from peripheral blood, collected on day 0 of MenACWY control vaccination. The CDR3 protein is CASSRRGGPTDTQYF. CDR3 in DNA: TGTGCCAGCAGTCGTAGAGGGGGCCCCACAGATACGCAGTATTTT.